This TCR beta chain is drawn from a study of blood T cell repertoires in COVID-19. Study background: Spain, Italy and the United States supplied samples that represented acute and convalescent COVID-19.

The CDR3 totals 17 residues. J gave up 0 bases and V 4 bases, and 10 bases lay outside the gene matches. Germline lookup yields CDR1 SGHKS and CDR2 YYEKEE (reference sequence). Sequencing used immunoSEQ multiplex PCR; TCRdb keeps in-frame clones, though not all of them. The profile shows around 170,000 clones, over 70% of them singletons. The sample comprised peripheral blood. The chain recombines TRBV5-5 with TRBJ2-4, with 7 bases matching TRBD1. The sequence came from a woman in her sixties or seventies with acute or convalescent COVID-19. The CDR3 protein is CASSQRGTDAAKNIQYF. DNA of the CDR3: TGTGCCAGCAGCCAAAGGGGGACAGACGCAGCCAAAAACATTCAGTACTTC.